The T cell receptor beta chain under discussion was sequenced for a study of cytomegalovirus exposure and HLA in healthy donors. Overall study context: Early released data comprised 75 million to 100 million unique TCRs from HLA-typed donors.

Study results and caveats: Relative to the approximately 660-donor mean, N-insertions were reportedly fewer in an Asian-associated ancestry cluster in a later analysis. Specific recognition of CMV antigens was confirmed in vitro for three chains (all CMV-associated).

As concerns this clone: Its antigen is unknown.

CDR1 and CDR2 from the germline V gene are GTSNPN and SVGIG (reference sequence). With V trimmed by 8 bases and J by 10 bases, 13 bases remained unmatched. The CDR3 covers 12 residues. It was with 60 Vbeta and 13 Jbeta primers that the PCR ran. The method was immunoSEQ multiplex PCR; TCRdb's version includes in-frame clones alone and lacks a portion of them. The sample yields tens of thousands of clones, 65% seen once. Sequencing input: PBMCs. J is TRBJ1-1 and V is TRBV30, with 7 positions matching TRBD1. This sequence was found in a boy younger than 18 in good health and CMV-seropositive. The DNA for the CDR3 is TGTGCCCGCGGGACAGAACTTGGGGCAGCTTTCTTT. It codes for CARGTELGAAFF.